This T cell receptor (beta chain) was recovered during a study of post-analysis software for immune sequencing data (dated by TCRdb to about 2015). Notes on the research overall: Recorded disease courses included relapsing-remitting, secondary progressive and progressive-relapsing multiple sclerosis, with some patients lacking subtype annotation. A subset of samples was prepared in parallel using single-end sample barcoding, then pooled and co-amplified after Illumina adapter ligation. The multiple sclerosis patient repertoires were compared with 11 previously published healthy control repertoires from donors aged roughly 6 to 27 years.

Library preparation used PCR. Reads for this sample came from an Illumina HiSeq 2500. To reduce PCR and sequencing biases, unique molecular identifiers were incorporated into the TCR beta cDNA libraries. Roughly 0.5 million cDNA molecules were obtained per 1 to 10 million input T cells, so each molecule approximated one T cell. Patient libraries were prepared and sequenced with the same protocol used for the earlier healthy control dataset. Samples belonging to the same batch were prepared together, multiplexed and sequenced on a shared HiSeq lane. As for the original processing: MIGEC was used to process the raw barcoded reads, and molecular identifier groups with only a single read were discarded before consensus assembly and CDR3 extraction. Clonotype tables were post-analysed with VDJtools, and diversity was normalized by down-sampling all datasets to the smallest sample size. In repertoire overlap clustering, CDR3 amino acid sequences, but not nucleotide sequences, were matched to correct batch-related cross-sample contamination. TCRdb trimmed public reads at Q25 via fastp, called clones via MiXCR and kept in-frame beta chains. Each CDR3 protein gets just one entry, which takes the most common genes and DNA from the rows behind it. Here the V and J calls rest on TCRdb's processing, not on the authors' analysis. The sample profile shows around 260,000 distinct CDR3 sequences; 35% to 40% of them were found once. Of the sample, more than 4% falls within the top ten clones.

This clonotype was picked up many times. Its specific antigen is unknown. Qualities for individual bases were not recorded, and no much larger clone is one base off. To demonstrate the VDJtools post-analysis software, the study profiled TCR beta repertoires from the peripheral blood of around 13 young patients with multiple sclerosis. Multiple sclerosis patients were children and adolescents aged roughly 6 to 16 years. The CDR3, cysteine through phenylalanine, is 19 amino acids long. Only the CDR3 part of the read is kept: 57 bases, read in frame from the first base. V is shortened by 0 bases, J by 4 bases, and the region joining them spans 22 bases. Via the germline V gene, CDR1 is MNHNS and CDR2 SASEGT. Results the study describes overall, beyond this receptor: Compared with controls, multiple sclerosis patients had significantly lower normalized Chao1 diversity, a finding suggesting substantial peripheral T-cell clonal expansion. The control group was slightly older than the multiple sclerosis patient group. Patients showed significantly higher frequencies than controls for a handful of TRBV segments, among them TRBV5-6, TRBV5-1 and TRBV20-1. Direct clustering with F measure showed strong co-clustering of samples prepared in the same batch, prompting a batch-effect correction.

The material sequenced was blood. The sequence joins TRBV6-1 to TRBJ2-1; a tentative D call is TRBD2 (7 bases match). This TCR was sampled from a girl under 18 with multiple sclerosis. The CDR3 has the sequence CASSEAGRTRGGRYNEQFF. The nucleotide sequence reads as follows: TGTGCCAGCAGTGAAGCCGGGAGGACAAGAGGGGGACGGTACAATGAGCAGTTCTTC.